Following are 31 T cell receptor beta chains from one sample sequenced in a study of T cells after yellow fever vaccination. TCRdb processed the 5' RACE reads anew with MiXCR; each CDR3 protein has one entry. The data show approximately 550,000 distinct CDR3 sequences, with about 13% seen just once and around 15% held by the top ten. This material consisted of PBMCs, taken on the day of the yellow fever booster vaccination. The origin of the receptors is a man younger than 45 who received the YFV17D yellow fever vaccine.

This clonotype was counted many times. The chain recombines TRBV5-1 with TRBJ2-3, with D hard to call. This CDR3 has 14 amino acids. The germline gives CDR1 SGHRS, CDR2 YFSETQ. V dropped 0 bases and J dropped 2 bases, with 7 bases sitting between them. CDR3 coding DNA: TGCGCCAGCAGCTTGGAGTTTAACACAGATACGCAGTATTTT. Translation: CASSLEFNTDTQYF.

On this clonotype itself: A junction boundary mismatches the germline segment, possibly from a read error. The chain uses TRBV7-7 and TRBJ2-2; TRBD1 matches at 8 bases. This CDR3 is 15 amino acids long. The germline V gene encodes CDR1 SSHAT and CDR2 FNYEAQ (reference sequence). This chain's CDR3 is CASSPGGKFTGELFF. CDR3 sequence (DNA): TGTGCTAGCAGCCCAGGGGGCAAGTTTACCGGGGAGCTGTTTTTT.

Of note for this clonotype: It may be a read error: a sequence one base away is much more abundant. The chain is built from TRBV9 and TRBJ2-5; D uncertain. Trimming left V 3 bases short and J 1 base short, with 7 bases between. This CDR3 is 13 amino acids long. In germline, CDR1 is SGDLS, CDR2 YYNGEE. The CDR3 loop is CASSEASQETQYF. The CDR3 DNA follows: TGTGCCAGCAGCGAAGCTAGCCAAGAGACCCAGTACTTC.

This chain links TRBV19 with TRBJ1-5; TRBD1 matches 9 bases. Looked up from germline, CDR1 is LNHDA and CDR2 is SQIVND (reference sequence). The V gene end was trimmed by 7 bases and the J gene end by 5 bases; junction bases not matched to a gene: 6. The CDR3 contains 14 residues. The CDR3 DNA sequence: TGTGCCAGTAACGACGGGACAGGGTATCAGCCCCAGCATTTT. Residues: CASNDGTGYQPQHF.

This clonotype has more than one count but fewer than ten. The chain combines TRBV28 with TRBJ2-7; D might be TRBD1 or TRBD2, each matching 5 bases. Germline V gene lookup returns CDR1 MDHEN and CDR2 SYDVKM. V gave up 7 bases and J gave up 4 bases, with 14 bases separating them. This CDR3 has 13 amino acids. CDR3 amino acids: CASNSGAAYEQYF. In DNA, the CDR3 is TGTGCCAGCAACTCCGGGGCCGCATACGAGCAGTACTTC.

J is TRBJ1-1 and V is TRBV18, with 8 bases matching TRBD1. CDR3 size: 14 residues. From germline, CDR1 is KGHSH and CDR2 LQKENI. The ends lost 4 bases at V and 3 bases at J; junction bases unmatched: 4. The CDR3 region has the DNA TGTGCCAGCTCACTCGAGACAGGGGACACTGAAGCTTTCTTT. Its protein is CASSLETGDTEAFF.

This clonotype was observed at least ten times. The J gene is TRBJ2-2, the V gene TRBV5-5; no definite D call. The CDR3 is 15 residues long. The V end lost 0 bases, the J end lost 1 base, and 7 bases lay between the germline ends. CDR1 is SGHKS, CDR2 YYEKEE, per germline (reference sequence). DNA for the CDR3: TGTGCCAGCAGCTTGGCCTACGGGAACACCGGGGAGCTGTTTTTT. Translating gives CASSLAYGNTGELFF.

The rearrangement links TRBV9 to TRBJ2-3; no reliable D call. Germline assignment: CDR1 SGDLS and CDR2 YYNGEE. The CDR3 covers 13 residues. V was trimmed by 0 bases and J by 2 bases, leaving 4 bases between them. CDR3 sequence (DNA): TGTGCCAGCAGCGTAGATCACACAGATACGCAGTATTTT. It codes for CASSVDHTDTQYF.

The chain carries TRBV28 and TRBJ2-7; the D gene is possibly TRBD1 (5 bases). This CDR3 is 13 amino acids long. Trimming left V 5 bases short and J 4 bases short, with 12 bases between. The germline gives CDR1 MDHEN, CDR2 SYDVKM. CDR3 residues: CASSPTDKYEQYF. CDR3 DNA sequence: TGTGCCAGCAGTCCGACGGACAAATACGAGCAGTACTTC.

The chain couples TRBV4-3 to TRBJ2-1, with 8 nucleotides matching TRBD2. The CDR3 spans 15 residues. V gave up 0 bases and J gave up 3 bases; unmatched junction bases: 1. Germline V gives CDR1 LGHNA, CDR2 YSLEER. CDR3 coding DNA: TGCGCCAGCAGCCAAGAAGGGACTAGCTACAATGAGCAGTTCTTC. Translating it yields CASSQEGTSYNEQFF.

A single count supports this clonotype. This chain uses TRBV5-5 with TRBJ2-5, with TRBD1 as a possible D gene (5 bases). The CDR3 totals 15 residues. Germline V lookup: CDR1 SGHKS, CDR2 YYEKEE (reference sequence). V was clipped by 7 bases and J by 2 bases, with 18 bases between them. CDR3 residues: CASLPQGMGQETQYF. The DNA of the CDR3 is TGTGCCAGCCTGCCGCAGGGCATGGGGCAAGAGACCCAGTACTTC.

This clonotype was recorded many times. The chain combines TRBV29-1 with TRBJ2-2, with 9 nucleotides matching TRBD1. The CDR3 extends over 12 amino acids. Germline V gene sequence: CDR1 SQVTM, CDR2 ANQGSEA. With V trimmed by 6 bases and J by 6 bases, 2 bases remained unmatched. As DNA, the CDR3 is TGCAGCGTCGGGACAGGGTCCGGGGAGCTGTTTTTT. This gives the protein CSVGTGSGELFF.

This clonotype showed up just a few times. The chain uses TRBV28 and TRBJ2-7, with 10 nucleotides matching TRBD1. J gave up 5 bases and V 10 bases, and 11 bases lay outside the gene matches. CDR1 is MDHEN and CDR2 is SYDVKM in the germline V gene. The CDR3 spans 14 residues. Here the CDR3 reads CATQTPGTGDEQYF. The CDR3 DNA reads as TGTGCCACCCAAACCCCAGGGACAGGGGACGAGCAGTACTTC.

This clonotype was seen only a few times. The genes are TRBV20-1 and TRBJ1-3, with D uncertain. The V gene lost 1 base and the J gene lost 2 bases, with 3 bases spanning the gap. The CDR3 is made up of 12 amino acids. Germline V lookup: CDR1 DFQATT, CDR2 SNEGSKA (reference sequence). CDR3 protein: CSARAPGNTIYF. The CDR3 nucleotides are TGCAGTGCTAGAGCACCTGGAAACACCATATATTTT.

A few counts support this clonotype. The chain is built from TRBV12-3 or TRBV12-4 and TRBJ2-3; D is unclear. CDR3 length: 14 amino acids. Between the trimmed V and J ends, which lost 3 bases and 7 bases, there was a span of 14 bases. CDR3 in amino acids: CASSFGSTLNTQYF. In nucleotides, the CDR3 is TGTGCCAGCAGTTTTGGAAGCACGCTTAATACGCAGTATTTT.

This clonotype was counted only a few times. The gene calls are TRBV6-1 and TRBJ2-7; D is unclear. This CDR3 is 13 amino acids long. Germline V gives CDR1 MNHNS, CDR2 SASEGT. Between the trimmed V and J ends, which lost 5 bases and 7 bases, there was a span of 15 bases. CDR3 protein: CASSLGLLREQYF. CDR3 DNA: TGTGCCAGCAGTCTCGGCCTCTTGCGTGAGCAGTACTTC.

This clonotype was recorded at least ten times. The chain employs TRBV2 and TRBJ2-1, with 7 bases aligning to TRBD2. Unmatched junction bases numbered 12, after V lost 4 bases and J lost 9 bases. The CDR3 has 15 residues. Per the germline V gene, CDR1 is SNHLY and CDR2 is FYNNEI. The DNA for the CDR3 is TGTGCCAGCAGTGGTTCCAGCGGGATGATGGGTGAGCAGTTCTTC. Translation: CASSGSSGMMGEQFF.

The table lists this clonotype with a few counts. The chain recombines TRBV12-3 or TRBV12-4 with TRBJ1-4, with D perhaps TRBD1 (6 bases). The length of the CDR3 is 17 residues. Trimming pared 6 bases from V and 8 bases from J, leaving 25 bases between. CDR3 residues: CASSLPQTGPRWEKLFF. As DNA, the CDR3 is TGTGCCAGCAGCCTACCTCAAACAGGGCCTCGATGGGAAAAACTGTTTTTT.

This clonotype was counted between two and nine times. This chain uses TRBV4-3 with TRBJ2-1, with D tentatively TRBD1 or TRBD2 (5 bases each). The V and J ends lost 0 bases and 2 bases respectively, with 14 bases between them. The germline CDR1 and CDR2 sequences are LGHNA and YSLEER. This CDR3 has 17 amino acids. The CDR3 DNA follows: TGCGCCAGCAGCCAAGAGGGGGTGGTTCTTGCCTACAATGAGCAGTTCTTC. Translating gives CASSQEGVVLAYNEQFF.

Many counts were recorded for this clonotype. CDR3 sequence (DNA): TGCAGCGTTGTGCCGGGGTCAGGCCAGCCCCAGCATTTT. This encodes CSVVPGSGQPQHF. The rearrangement uses TRBV29-1 and TRBJ1-5; no definite D call. In germline, CDR1 is SQVTM, CDR2 ANQGSEA. CDR3 size: 13 residues. Trimming pared 4 bases from V and 7 bases from J, leaving 14 bases between.

The chain is built from TRBV15 and TRBJ2-6, with 12 bases lining up with TRBD1. Per the germline V gene, CDR1 is LNHNV and CDR2 is YYDKDF (reference sequence). The CDR3 extends over 18 amino acids. J was trimmed by 1 base and V by 4 bases; bases with no gene match: 5. CDR3 DNA sequence: TGTGCCACCAGCACCATGGGACAGGGGGCTTCTGGGGCCAACGTCCTGACTTTC. Its translation: CATSTMGQGASGANVLTF.

CDR3: CAWSVDRGGKTQYF. The CDR3 region has the DNA TGTGCCTGGAGTGTCGACAGGGGAGGGAAGACCCAGTACTTC. The rearrangement uses TRBV30 and TRBJ2-5, with D possibly matching TRBD1 (8 bases). CDR3 length equals 14 residues. Germline V lookup: CDR1 GTSNPN, CDR2 SVGIG (reference sequence). Trimming pared 0 bases from V and 6 bases from J, leaving 14 bases between.

About this clonotype: A junction boundary mismatches the germline segment, possibly from a read error. The V and J genes are TRBV7-8 and TRBJ1-1, with D tentatively TRBD1 (6 bases). This CDR3 region has 13 residues. Germline values: CDR1 SGHVS, CDR2 FQNEAQ. For the CDR3, the DNA is TGTGCCAGCAGCTCCCACAGGGTGCCTGAAGCTCTCTTT. Its protein product is CASSSHRVPEALF.

A word on this clonotype: Its ends do not fully match the called genes, so a read error is possible. This chain links TRBV29-1 with TRBJ2-1, with 10 nucleotides matching TRBD2. Per the germline V gene, CDR1 is SQVTM and CDR2 is ANQGSEA. The CDR3 covers 10 residues. In nucleotides, the CDR3 is TGCAGCGTTACACTAGCGGGGAGTATCTTC. Protein sequence: CSVTLAGSIF.

The rearrangement uses TRBV20-1 and TRBJ2-7; 8 nucleotides line up with TRBD2. Germline CDR1 and CDR2: DFQATT and SNEGSKA (reference sequence). The V segment lost 2 bases and the J segment 3 bases; nucleotides outside the gene matches: 6. The CDR3 runs to 14 residues. This CDR3 is CSARIERESYEQYF. The DNA of the CDR3 is TGCAGTGCTAGAATAGAGCGGGAGAGCTACGAGCAGTACTTC.

In this sample, this clonotype turned up a few times. The CDR3 DNA sequence: TGTGCCAGCAGTTTTGGGGCCTCCTCCTACAATGAGCAGTTCTTC. This gives the protein CASSFGASSYNEQFF. The V call is TRBV12-3 or TRBV12-4, the J call TRBJ2-1, with TRBD1 as a possible D gene (5 bases). The CDR3 extends over 15 amino acids. Trimming cost V 3 bases and J 0 bases, with 9 bases left between them.

This clonotype was seen a few times. The chain is built from TRBV12-5 and TRBJ1-1; the D is unclear. Trimming cost V 9 bases and J 1 base, with 12 bases left between them. There are 13 residues in the CDR3. Germline V gives CDR1 LGHNT, CDR2 FRNRAP. The CDR3 sequence: CASMTLSNTEAFF. CDR3 sequence (DNA): TGTGCTAGCATGACTTTATCGAACACTGAAGCTTTCTTT.

The rearrangement uses TRBV7-9 and TRBJ2-1; 8 bases align to TRBD2. Trimming at V came to 6 bases and at J to 1 base, leaving 8 bases not matched to a gene. Germline V gene sequence: CDR1 SEHNR, CDR2 FQNEAQ (reference sequence). The CDR3 covers 16 residues. The CDR3 spells CASSLRGGLSYNEQFF. The CDR3 DNA sequence: TGTGCCAGCAGTTTACGGGGGGGGTTATCCTACAATGAGCAGTTCTTC.

This clonotype was seen more than once but under ten times. The V call is TRBV7-2, the J call TRBJ2-1; 10 bases are shared with TRBD2. The CDR3 sequence is 16 residues long. Germline V gives CDR1 SGHTA, CDR2 FQGNSA. The J segment lost 7 bases and the V segment lost 1 base, leaving 7 bases of the junction unmatched. CDR3 nucleotides: TGTGCCAGCAGCTTAGGACTAGCGGGCCTGGGTAATGAGCAGTTCTTC. It translates to CASSLGLAGLGNEQFF.

V is TRBV29-1 and J is TRBJ2-3; D perhaps matches TRBD1 (5 bases). This CDR3 comprises 12 residues. Trimming took 2 bases from V and 6 from J, leaving 9 bases between them. Looked up from germline, CDR1 is SQVTM and CDR2 is ANQGSEA. The DNA for the CDR3 is TGCAGCGTTGAAAGGGGTGGGGATACGCAGTATTTT. It translates to CSVERGGDTQYF.

The chain carries TRBV7-2 and TRBJ2-3; D is unresolved. CDR1 is SGHTA and CDR2 is FQGNSA in the germline V gene. The CDR3 is 16 amino acids. The V end was cut by 7 bases, the J end by 2 bases, with 19 bases between. CDR3: CASTLPERFLTDTQYF. The CDR3 region has the DNA TGTGCCAGCACCCTCCCTGAGCGATTCCTCACAGATACGCAGTATTTT.